The 15 T cell receptor beta chains below come from one sample, sequenced in a study of long-term antiretroviral therapy in people with HIV. The authors ran the immunoSEQ assay, v3.0, at survey level. Produced via immunoSEQ multiplex PCR; TCRdb's table is partial and in-frame only. Of tens of thousands of clones in the sample, roughly four fifths were seen once. The sequencing here drew on unsorted PBMCs, taken 1 year after starting antiretroviral therapy. The receptors here all came from a man aged 18 to 30 with HIV.

The chain has TRBV11-2 and TRBJ1-1; 10 positions match TRBD1. Losses at the gene ends were 1 base for V and 6 bases for J; bases not matched to a gene: 5. The CDR3 runs 15 residues. The germline V gene encodes CDR1 SGHAT and CDR2 FQNNGV. In nucleotides, the CDR3 is TGTGCCAGCAGCTTAGGACAGGGGGCCGCGGCTGAAGCTTTCTTT. Residues: CASSLGQGAAAEAFF. The full variable domain, its missing parts supplied by reference TRBV11-2 and TRBJ1-1, is EAGVAQSPRYKIIEKRQSVAFWCNPISGHATLYWYQQILGQGPKLLIQFQNNGVVDDSQLPKDRFSAERLKGVDSTLKIQPAKLEDSAVYLCASSLGQGAAAEAFFGQGTRLTVV.

The chain links TRBV28 to TRBJ2-7; 12 bases are a match to TRBD2. This CDR3 is 13 amino acids long. The germline V gene encodes CDR1 MDHEN and CDR2 SYDVKM. J was trimmed by 2 bases and V by 8 bases; bases with no gene match: 1. The CDR3 DNA sequence: TGTGCCAGCCGGACTAGCGGGACCTACGAGCAGTACTTC. Translation: CASRTSGTYEQYF.

This chain joins TRBV4-1 and TRBJ1-1; D not resolved. CDR1 and CDR2 (germline): MGHRA, YSYEKL. The CDR3 sequence is 14 residues long. V lost 3 bases, J lost 0 bases, and 8 bases lay in between. The CDR3 sequence: CASSQKDLNTEAFF. CDR3 in DNA: TGCGCCAGCAGCCAGAAGGACCTGAACACTGAAGCTTTCTTT.

V gene TRBV27 combines with J gene TRBJ2-7; possibly TRBD2 for D (5 bases). V was cut by 2 bases and J by 3 bases, with 11 bases left in between. This CDR3 comprises 14 residues. CDR1 MNHEY and CDR2 SMNVEV come from the germline V gene (reference sequence). CDR3 protein: CASSLNQAGYEQYF. The CDR3, as DNA: TGTGCCAGCAGTTTAAACCAGGCGGGCTACGAGCAGTACTTC.

This chain links TRBV28 with TRBJ1-4, with 7 bases lining up with TRBD1. Trimming took 3 bases from V and 8 from J; bases not matched to a gene: 6. Germline V gene data show CDR1 as MDHEN and CDR2 as SYDVKM. The CDR3 is 14 amino acids. The DNA for the CDR3 is TGTGCCAGCAGTTTTGGACAGGAAGCCGAAAAACTGTTTTTT. It specifies CASSFGQEAEKLFF.

The chain combines TRBV29-1 with TRBJ1-2; 7 nucleotides line up with TRBD1. The CDR3 sequence is 12 residues long. Trimming took 7 bases from V and 7 from J; bases not matched to a gene: 9. Germline CDR1 and CDR2: SQVTM and ANQGSEA. This chain's CDR3 is CSGAHRGRGYTF. The CDR3 DNA sequence: TGCAGCGGAGCCCACAGGGGACGTGGCTACACCTTC.

CDR3 sequence (DNA): TGTGCCAGCAGCCCCGAAGGGCCGAGCTCCTACAATGAGCAGTTCTTC. Protein sequence: CASSPEGPSSYNEQFF. This chain uses TRBV6-6 with TRBJ2-1; D gene unclear. From germline, CDR1 is MNHNY and CDR2 SVGAGI (reference sequence). CDR3 size: 16 residues. V lost 6 bases and J lost 0, with 15 bases in between.

The gene calls are TRBV7-9 and TRBJ1-1; TRBD1 is a possible D gene (6 bases). V lost 8 bases and J 1 base, leaving 20 bases between the germline ends. This CDR3 comprises 16 residues. CDR1 SEHNR and CDR2 FQNEAQ come from the germline V gene (reference sequence). In DNA form, the CDR3 reads TGTGCCAGCGCTTCCCGAAGGACAGATACGAACACTGAAGCTTTCTTT. It encodes CASASRRTDTNTEAFF.

This clone was found once. V is TRBV6-6 and J is TRBJ1-4, with D possibly being TRBD1 (6 bases). V was clipped by 5 bases and J by 10 bases, with 20 bases between them. Germline CDR1 MNHNY, CDR2 SVGAGI (reference sequence). CDR3 length: 15 amino acids. This CDR3 reads CASSGGDTGLGKLFF. The CDR3 DNA sequence: TGTGCCAGCAGTGGGGGGGACACAGGCCTCGGAAAACTGTTTTTT.

V and J are TRBV6-1 and TRBJ2-7, with a possible D match to TRBD1 (6 bases). The CDR3 is 14 residues long. Per germline, CDR1 MNHNS and CDR2 SASEGT. Trimming shortened V by 5 bases and J by 0 bases, and 11 bases separated the two germline ends. CDR3 amino acids: CASSPRTDSYEQYF. The CDR3 DNA follows: TGTGCCAGCAGTCCCAGGACAGACTCCTACGAGCAGTACTTC.

The gene calls are TRBV28 and TRBJ2-7; D perhaps matches TRBD2 (5 bases). Germline values: CDR1 MDHEN, CDR2 SYDVKM. CDR3 length: 15 amino acids. V lost 5 bases, J lost 3 bases, and 17 bases lay in between. The CDR3 DNA reads TGTGCCAGCAGTCCCCCGGGCGGGCCGCTCTACGAGCAGTACTTC. Translation: CASSPPGGPLYEQYF.

The chain recombines TRBV7-3 with TRBJ1-2, with D unresolved. The CDR3 spans 15 residues. CDR1 SGHTA and CDR2 FQGTGA come from the germline V gene. V lost 5 bases and J 8 bases, leaving 21 bases between the germline ends. The CDR3 DNA is TGTGCCAGCAGCCTATCCCCCGGGTCCGTTGCGGGCTACACCTTC. This gives the protein CASSLSPGSVAGYTF. Full variable domain (remainder filled in from reference TRBV7-3 and TRBJ1-2): GAGVSQTPSNKVTEKGKYVELRCDPISGHTALYWYRQSLGQGPEFLIYFQGTGAADDSGLPNDRFFAVRPEGSVSTLKIQRTERGDSAVYLCASSLSPGSVAGYTFGSGTRLTVV.

The V call is TRBV15, the J call TRBJ2-7; D is unresolved. The CDR3 consists of 8 residues. Germline V CDR1 and CDR2: LNHNV, YYDKDF (reference sequence). V was shortened by 8 bases and J by 6 bases, with 2 bases between the two germline ends. The CDR3 sequence is CATGEQYF. CDR3 nucleotide sequence: TGTGCCACCGGCGAGCAGTACTTC.

The chain couples TRBV5-6 to TRBJ2-1; a possible D gene is TRBD1 (5 bases). The CDR3 consists of 12 residues. Germline V lookup: CDR1 SGHDT, CDR2 YYEEEE. The V gene lost 5 bases and the J gene lost 8 bases, with 11 bases spanning the gap. CDR3 DNA sequence: TGTGCCAGCAGTCTCAGGGCTGATGAGCAGTTCTTC. This translates into CASSLRADEQFF.

The chain couples TRBV19 to TRBJ2-7; TRBD1 might be the D (6 bases). Trimming stripped 3 bases from V and 3 bases from J, with 9 bases between. The germline V gene encodes CDR1 LNHDA and CDR2 SQIVND (reference sequence). There are 13 residues in the CDR3. The CDR3 DNA follows: TGTGCCAGTAGTATTGGACAGATCTACGAGCAGTACTTC. This encodes CASSIGQIYEQYF.